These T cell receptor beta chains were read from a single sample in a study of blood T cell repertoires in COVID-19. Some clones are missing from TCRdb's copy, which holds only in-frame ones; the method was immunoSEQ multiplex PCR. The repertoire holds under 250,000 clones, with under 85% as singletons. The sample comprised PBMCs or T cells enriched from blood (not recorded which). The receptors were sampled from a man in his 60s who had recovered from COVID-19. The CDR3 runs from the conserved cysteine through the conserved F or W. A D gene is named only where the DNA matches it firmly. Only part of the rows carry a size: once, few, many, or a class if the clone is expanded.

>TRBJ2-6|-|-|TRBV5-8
CASSLEHGGSGANVLTF
TGTGCCAGCAGCTTGGAGCACGGGGGCTCTGGGGCCAACGTCCTGACTTTC
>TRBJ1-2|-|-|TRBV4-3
CASSQDRYYGYTF
TGCGCCAGCAGCCAAGATCGGTACTATGGCTACACCTTC
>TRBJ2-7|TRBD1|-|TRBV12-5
CASGLVARGLYYEQYF
TGTGCTAGTGGTTTAGTGGCCAGGGGGCTATACTACGAGCAGTACTTC
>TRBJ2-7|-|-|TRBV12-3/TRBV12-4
CASSFQGFEQYF
TGTGCCAGCAGTTTCCAGGGGTTCGAGCAGTACTTC
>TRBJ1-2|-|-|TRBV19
CASSTQGRGYGYTF
TGTGCCAGTAGTACACAGGGTCGAGGCTATGGCTACACCTTC
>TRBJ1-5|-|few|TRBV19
CASSWGGNSNQPQHF
TGTGCCAGTAGCTGGGGGGGCAATAGCAATCAGCCCCAGCATTTT
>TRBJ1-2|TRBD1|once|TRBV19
CASSRGQGNYGYTF
TGTGCCAGTAGTAGGGGACAGGGCAACTATGGCTACACCTTC
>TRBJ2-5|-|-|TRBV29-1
CSVEVRGAQETQYF
TGCAGCGTTGAAGTCAGGGGGGCCCAAGAGACCCAGTACTTC
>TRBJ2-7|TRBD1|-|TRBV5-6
CASSMGTGRYEQYF
TGTGCCAGCAGCATGGGGACAGGGCGATACGAGCAGTACTTC
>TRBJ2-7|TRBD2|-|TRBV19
CASSKTSGGAYEQYF
TGTGCCAGTAGTAAGACTAGCGGGGGGGCCTACGAGCAGTACTTC
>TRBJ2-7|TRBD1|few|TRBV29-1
CSVELTGGGEQYF
TGCAGCGTTGAGCTGACAGGGGGTGGCGAGCAGTACTTC
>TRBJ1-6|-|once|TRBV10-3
CAIRGQTNNSPLHF
TGTGCCATCAGAGGACAGACGAATAATTCACCCCTCCACTTT
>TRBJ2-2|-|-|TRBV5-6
CASSLPANTGELFF
TGTGCCAGCAGCTTACCGGCGAACACCGGGGAGCTGTTTTTT
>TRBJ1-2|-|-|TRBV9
CASSVRSLGYGYTF
TGTGCCAGCAGCGTACGATCCCTCGGGTATGGCTACACCTTC
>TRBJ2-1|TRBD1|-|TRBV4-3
CASSQAGQTEQFF
TGCGCCAGCAGCCAAGCGGGACAGACTGAGCAGTTCTTC
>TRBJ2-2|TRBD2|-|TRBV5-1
CASSLALAGGPDTGELFF
TGCGCCAGCAGCTTGGCACTAGCGGGGGGCCCGGACACCGGGGAGCTGTTTTTT
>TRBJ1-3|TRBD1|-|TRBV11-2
CASSLNLRTGSSGNTIYF
TGTGCCAGCAGCTTAAACCTCAGGACAGGGTCCTCTGGAAACACCATATATTTT
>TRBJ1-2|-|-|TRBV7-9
CASSMDSNYGYTF
TGTGCCAGCAGCATGGACAGTAACTATGGCTACACCTTC
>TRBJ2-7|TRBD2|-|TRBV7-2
CASSKGRGLGASYEQYF
TGTGCCAGCAGCAAGGGCCGGGGACTAGGGGCTTCCTACGAGCAGTACTTC
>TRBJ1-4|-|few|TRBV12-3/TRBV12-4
CASSQGHTEKLFF
TGTGCCAGCAGTCAAGGACATACTGAAAAACTGTTTTTT
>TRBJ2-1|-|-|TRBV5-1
CASSPEGVPYNEQFF
TGCGCCAGCAGCCCGGAAGGAGTCCCTTACAATGAGCAGTTCTTC
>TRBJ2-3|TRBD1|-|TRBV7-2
CASSSTGQPSDTQYF
TGTGCCAGCAGCTCTACGGGACAGCCTTCAGATACGCAGTATTTT
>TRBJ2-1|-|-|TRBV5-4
CASSLPSRARWNEQFF
TGTGCCAGCAGCTTACCGTCGAGGGCAAGGTGGAATGAGCAGTTCTTC
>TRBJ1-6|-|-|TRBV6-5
CASSYGGAESNSPLHF
TGTGCCAGCAGTTACGGAGGGGCCGAATCTAATTCACCCCTCCACTTT
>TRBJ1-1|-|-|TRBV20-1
CSASAGVFPEAFF
TGCAGTGCCAGTGCGGGGGTCTTCCCTGAAGCTTTCTTT
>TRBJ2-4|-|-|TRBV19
CASSIGPPEPGLVKNIQYF
TGTGCCAGTAGTATAGGCCCCCCTGAGCCAGGGCTTGTGAAAAACATTCAGTACTTC
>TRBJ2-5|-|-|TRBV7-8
CASSLARTGGETQYF
TGTGCCAGCAGCTTAGCCAGGACAGGAGGGGAGACCCAGTACTTC
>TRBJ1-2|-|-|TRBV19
CASSPISADSSHYGYTF
TGTGCCAGTAGTCCCATTTCCGCCGACAGCTCTCACTATGGCTACACCTTC
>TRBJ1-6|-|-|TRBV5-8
CASSLGSNSPLHF
TGTGCCAGCAGCTTGGGCAGTAATTCACCCCTCCACTTT
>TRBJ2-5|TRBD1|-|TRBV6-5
CASRKTGLETQYF
TGTGCCAGCAGAAAGACAGGGCTTGAGACCCAGTACTTC
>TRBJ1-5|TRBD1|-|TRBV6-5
CASSYNRGPNQPQHF
TGTGCCAGCAGTTACAACAGGGGGCCTAATCAGCCCCAGCATTTT
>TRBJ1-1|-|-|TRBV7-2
CASSLDWGGEAFF
TGTGCCAGCAGCTTAGATTGGGGGGGTGAAGCTTTCTTT
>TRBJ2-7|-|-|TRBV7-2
CAARENAEQYF
TGTGCCGCCCGGGAGAACGCTGAGCAGTACTTC
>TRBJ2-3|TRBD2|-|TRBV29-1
CSVDSGDSTDTQYF
TGCAGCGTCGATAGCGGGGATAGCACAGATACGCAGTATTTT
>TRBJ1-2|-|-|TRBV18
CASSPPTNRGYTF
TGTGCCAGCTCACCACCCACAAATCGTGGCTACACCTTC
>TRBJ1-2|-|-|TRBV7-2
CASSFSAGTRYGYTF
TGTGCCAGCAGTTTTAGCGCGGGGACCCGCTATGGCTACACCTTC
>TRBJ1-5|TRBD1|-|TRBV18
CASSLTRTGANQPQHF
TGTGCCAGCTCACTCACTAGGACAGGGGCTAATCAGCCCCAGCATTTT
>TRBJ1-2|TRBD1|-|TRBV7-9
CASSETGYYGYTF
TGTGCCAGCAGCGAGACAGGGTACTATGGCTACACCTTC
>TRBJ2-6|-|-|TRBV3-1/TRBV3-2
CASSPARSGANVLTF
TGTGCCAGCAGCCCGGCTAGGTCTGGGGCCAACGTCCTGACTTTC
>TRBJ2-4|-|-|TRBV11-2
CASSHRDSNIQYF
TGTGCCAGCAGCCACCGGGACTCTAACATTCAGTACTTC
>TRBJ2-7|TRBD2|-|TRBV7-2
CASSPSGGNSYEQYF
TGTGCCAGCAGCCCCTCGGGGGGGAACTCCTACGAGCAGTACTTC
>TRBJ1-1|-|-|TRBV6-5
CASSYSQGTFAEAFF
TGTGCCAGCAGTTACTCTCAGGGGACGTTTGCTGAAGCTTTCTTT
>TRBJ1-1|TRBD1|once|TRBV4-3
CASSQDGDSNTEAFF
TGCGCCAGCAGCCAAGATGGGGACAGTAACACTGAAGCTTTCTTT
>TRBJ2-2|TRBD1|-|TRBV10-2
CASWTGAGELFF
TGCGCCAGCTGGACAGGGGCCGGGGAGCTGTTTTTT
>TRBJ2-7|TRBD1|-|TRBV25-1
CASRTGTGESYEQYF
TGTGCCAGCAGGACCGGGACAGGGGAATCCTACGAGCAGTACTTC
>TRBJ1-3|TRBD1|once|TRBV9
CASSEGTGQGSGNTIYF
TGTGCCAGCAGCGAGGGGACAGGGCAGGGCTCTGGAAACACCATATATTTT
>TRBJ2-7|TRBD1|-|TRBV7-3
CASSLMGQGYEQYF
TGTGCCAGCAGCTTAATGGGACAGGGGTACGAGCAGTACTTC
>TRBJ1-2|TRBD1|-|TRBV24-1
CATSDLPDREDGYTF
TGTGCCACCAGTGATTTGCCCGACAGGGAGGATGGCTACACCTTC
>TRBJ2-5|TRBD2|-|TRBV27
CASSLSGRGGVETQYF
TGTGCCAGCAGTTTATCGGGTCGGGGGGGTGTCGAGACCCAGTACTTC